One and the same sample provided the 5 T cell receptor beta chains below, sequenced in a study of blood T cell repertoires in COVID-19. This table comes from immunoSEQ multiplex PCR, and its TCRdb copy is limited to in-frame clones, with some not included. Of about 100,000 clones listed, approximately 80% are singletons. The sequencing input was peripheral blood. The receptor set was obtained from a man aged 70-80 years with acute or convalescent COVID-19.

This chain connects TRBV7-6 to TRBJ2-1; a possible D gene is TRBD2 (5 bases). Trimming cost V 5 bases and J 3 bases, with 14 bases left between them. The CDR3 consists of 15 residues. Germline assignment: CDR1 SGHVS and CDR2 FNYEAQ. Written as DNA, the CDR3 is TGTGCCAGCAGCCCAGAGGCACGGGACTACAATGAGCAGTTCTTC. Amino acid sequence: CASSPEARDYNEQFF.

J is TRBJ2-3 and V is TRBV9; the match to TRBD1 covers 8 bases. In germline, CDR1 is SGDLS, CDR2 YYNGEE. The ends lost 0 bases at V and 6 bases at J; junction bases unmatched: 9. This CDR3 region has 16 residues. DNA for the CDR3: TGTGCCAGCAGCGTAGGGGCAGGGGGCGCGGGGGATACGCAGTATTTT. It translates to CASSVGAGGAGDTQYF.

This rearrangement joins TRBV6-5 to TRBJ1-6; tentatively, D is TRBD1 (6 bases). Trimming took 7 bases from V and 7 from J, leaving 14 bases between them. This CDR3 is built from 14 residues. CDR1 and CDR2 (germline): MNHEY, SVGAGI. The CDR3 DNA sequence: TGTGCCAGCACCCCGGGCCAGGGGAATTCACCCCTCCACTTT. This codes for CASTPGQGNSPLHF.

The chain has TRBV7-9 and TRBJ1-1; TRBD1 aligns across 8 bases. Per germline, CDR1 SEHNR and CDR2 FQNEAQ (reference sequence). The CDR3 runs 15 residues. V was pared by 8 bases and J by 6 bases, with 14 bases of the junction left unmatched. This CDR3 is CASSLQGGITAEAFF. The DNA of the CDR3 is TGTGCCAGCTCTTTACAGGGGGGTATAACAGCTGAAGCTTTCTTT. The full variable domain, completed using reference TRBV7-9 and TRBJ1-1, is DTGVSQNPRHKITKRGQNVTFRCDPISEHNRLYWYRQTLGQGPEFLTYFQNEAQLEKSRLLSDRFSAERPKGSFSTLEIQRTEQGDSAMYLCASSLQGGITAEAFFGQGTRLTVV.

The J gene is TRBJ2-3, the V gene TRBV15; D may be TRBD2 (7 bases). Germline V lookup: CDR1 LNHNV, CDR2 YYDKDF (reference sequence). With 5 bases removed from V and 3 bases from J, the gap between germline ends came to 12 bases. The CDR3 sequence is 14 residues long. The CDR3 DNA sequence: TGTGCCACCAGCTGGGGGGGCTTGACAGATACGCAGTATTTT. This gives the protein CATSWGGLTDTQYF.